These T cell receptor beta chains were read from a single sample in a study of shared clonotypes between healthy human individuals. Clones were read by immunoSEQ multiplex PCR, and TCRdb kept only the in-frame ones, dropping some. The sample comprises roughly 530,000 clones, around 96% of which are singletons, and approximately 0.06% rests with the top ten. Sequenced material: naive CD4+ T cells sorted from blood. These receptors were obtained from a woman in her 30s in good health. Both conserved end residues are part of each CDR3. The D gene is left open where the match is weak. Size is omitted from some rows. Given values are once, few, many or a class for expanded clones.

V gene: TRBV28
clone size: once
J gene: TRBJ2-5
D gene: TRBD2
CDR3 DNA: TGTGCCAGCAACTGGGGGGGGATGAACCAGTACTTC
CDR3 protein: CASNWGGMNQYF

V gene: TRBV28
clone size: .
J gene: TRBJ2-7
D gene: .
CDR3 DNA: TGTGCCAGCAGGGTAGGGCAGGCGACCCCCTACGAGCAGTACTTC
CDR3 protein: CASRVGQATPYEQYF

V gene: TRBV4-1
clone size: .
J gene: TRBJ2-7
D gene: TRBD1
CDR3 DNA: TGCGCCAGCAGCCAGACAGGGACAGGGGGCTACGAGCAGTACTTC
CDR3 protein: CASSQTGTGGYEQYF

V gene: TRBV6-1
clone size: .
J gene: TRBJ1-1
D gene: .
CDR3 DNA: TGTGCCAGCAGTGAAGCCTGGTTGGGTGAAGCTTTCTTT
CDR3 protein: CASSEAWLGEAFF

V gene: TRBV10-3
clone size: .
J gene: TRBJ2-7
D gene: .
CDR3 DNA: TGTGCCATCAGGAGGGGGGGCACCGAGCAGTACTTC
CDR3 protein: CAIRRGGTEQYF

V gene: TRBV2
clone size: .
J gene: TRBJ1-2
D gene: TRBD1
CDR3 DNA: TGTGCCAGCAGGGGGACAGACTATGGCTACACCTTC
CDR3 protein: CASRGTDYGYTF

V gene: TRBV7-7
clone size: once
J gene: TRBJ2-7
D gene: .
CDR3 DNA: TGTGCCAGCAGCAATTCAGGGCACGGCGAGCAGTACTTC
CDR3 protein: CASSNSGHGEQYF

V gene: TRBV7-5
clone size: .
J gene: TRBJ1-4
D gene: .
CDR3 DNA: TGTGTCAGAAACCAAAATGAAAAACTGTTTTTT
CDR3 protein: CVRNQNEKLFF

V gene: TRBV7-7
clone size: .
J gene: TRBJ2-3
D gene: TRBD2
CDR3 DNA: TGTGCCAGCAGCTTAGAACTAGCGTCAGATACGCAGTATTTT
CDR3 protein: CASSLELASDTQYF

V gene: TRBV7-9
clone size: .
J gene: TRBJ2-7
D gene: TRBD2
CDR3 DNA: TGTGCCAGCAGCGGAAGCGGGAGGGCGAACTACGAGCAGTACTTC
CDR3 protein: CASSGSGRANYEQYF